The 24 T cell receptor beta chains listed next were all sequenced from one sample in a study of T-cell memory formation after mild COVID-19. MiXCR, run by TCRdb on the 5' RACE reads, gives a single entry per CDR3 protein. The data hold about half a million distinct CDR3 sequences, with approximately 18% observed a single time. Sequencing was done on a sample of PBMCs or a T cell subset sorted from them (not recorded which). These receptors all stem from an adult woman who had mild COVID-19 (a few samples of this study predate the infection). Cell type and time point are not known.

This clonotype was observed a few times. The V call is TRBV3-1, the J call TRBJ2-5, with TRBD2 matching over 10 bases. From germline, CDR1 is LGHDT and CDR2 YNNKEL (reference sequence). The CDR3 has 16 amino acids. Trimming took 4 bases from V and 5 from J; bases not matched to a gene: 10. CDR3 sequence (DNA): TGTGCCAGCAGCCCCCGGGCTAGCGGGGGCGGGGAGACCCAGTACTTC. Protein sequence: CASSPRASGGGETQYF.

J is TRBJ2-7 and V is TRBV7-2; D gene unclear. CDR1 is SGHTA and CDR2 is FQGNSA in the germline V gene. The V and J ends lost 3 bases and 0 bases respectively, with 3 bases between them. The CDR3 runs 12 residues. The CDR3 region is CASSFNSYEQYF. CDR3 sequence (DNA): TGTGCCAGCAGCTTCAACTCCTACGAGCAGTACTTC.

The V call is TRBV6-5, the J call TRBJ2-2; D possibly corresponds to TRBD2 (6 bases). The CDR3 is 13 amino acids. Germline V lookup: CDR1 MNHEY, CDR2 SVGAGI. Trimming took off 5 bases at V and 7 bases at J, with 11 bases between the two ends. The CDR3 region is CASSNSGLGELFF. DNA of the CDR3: TGTGCCAGCAGTAACAGCGGGCTCGGGGAGCTGTTTTTT.

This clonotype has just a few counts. CDR3 sequence: CASSFSEFTEAFF. The CDR3 DNA follows: TGTGCCAGCAGTTTTAGCGAATTTACTGAAGCTTTCTTT. The V call is TRBV7-2, the J call TRBJ1-1, with unresolved D. V lost 6 bases, J lost 5 bases, and 13 bases lay in between. The CDR3 runs 13 residues. Looked up from germline, CDR1 is SGHTA and CDR2 is FQGNSA.

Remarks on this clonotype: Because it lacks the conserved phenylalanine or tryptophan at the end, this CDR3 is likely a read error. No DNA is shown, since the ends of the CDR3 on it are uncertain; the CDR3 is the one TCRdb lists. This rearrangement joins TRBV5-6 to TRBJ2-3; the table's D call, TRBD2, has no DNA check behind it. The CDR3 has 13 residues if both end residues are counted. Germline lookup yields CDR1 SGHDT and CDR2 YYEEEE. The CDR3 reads CASSLAGVRSFLV.

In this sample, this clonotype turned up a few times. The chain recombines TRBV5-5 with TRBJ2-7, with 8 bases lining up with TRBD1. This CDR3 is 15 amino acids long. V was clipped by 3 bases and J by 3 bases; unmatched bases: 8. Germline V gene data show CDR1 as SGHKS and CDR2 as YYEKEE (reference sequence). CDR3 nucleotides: TGTGCCAGCAGCTGGCGCGCAGGGGGCCTCTACGAGCAGTACTTC. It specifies CASSWRAGGLYEQYF.

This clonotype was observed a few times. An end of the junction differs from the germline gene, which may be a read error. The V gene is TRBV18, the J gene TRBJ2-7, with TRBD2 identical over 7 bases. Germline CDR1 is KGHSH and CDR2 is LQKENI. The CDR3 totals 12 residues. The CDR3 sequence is CASSPSSGINNF. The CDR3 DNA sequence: TGTGCCAGCTCCCCCTCGAGCGGGATAAACAACTTC.

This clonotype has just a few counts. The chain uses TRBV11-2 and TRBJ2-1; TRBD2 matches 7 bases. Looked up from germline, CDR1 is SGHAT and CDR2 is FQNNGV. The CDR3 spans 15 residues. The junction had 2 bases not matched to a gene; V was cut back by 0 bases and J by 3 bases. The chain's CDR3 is CASSLDLAVYNEQFF. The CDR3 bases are TGTGCCAGCAGCTTAGATCTAGCGGTCTACAATGAGCAGTTCTTC.

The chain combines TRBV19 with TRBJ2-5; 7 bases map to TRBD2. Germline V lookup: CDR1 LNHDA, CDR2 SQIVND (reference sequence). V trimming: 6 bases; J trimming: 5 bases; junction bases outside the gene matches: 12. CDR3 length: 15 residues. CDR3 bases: TGTGCCAGTAGCCCCCGGACTAGTGGGGCTGAGACCCAGTACTTC. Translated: CASSPRTSGAETQYF.

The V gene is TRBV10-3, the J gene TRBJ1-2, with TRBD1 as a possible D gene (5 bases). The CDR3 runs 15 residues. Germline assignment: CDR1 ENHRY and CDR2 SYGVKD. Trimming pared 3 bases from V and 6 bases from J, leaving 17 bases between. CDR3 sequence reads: CAISDSKGALDGYTF. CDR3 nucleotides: TGTGCCATCAGTGACTCGAAAGGGGCGTTGGATGGCTACACCTTC.

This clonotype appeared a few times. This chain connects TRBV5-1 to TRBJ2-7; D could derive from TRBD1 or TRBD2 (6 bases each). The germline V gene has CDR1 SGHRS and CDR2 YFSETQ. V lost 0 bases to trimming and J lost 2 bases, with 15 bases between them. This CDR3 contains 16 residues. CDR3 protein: CASSLAELGGPYEQYF. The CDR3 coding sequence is TGCGCCAGCAGCTTGGCCGAGTTAGGGGGGCCCTACGAGCAGTACTTC. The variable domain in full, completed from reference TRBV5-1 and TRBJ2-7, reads KAGVTQTPRYLIKTRGQQVTLSCSPISGHRSVSWYQQTPGQGLQFLFEYFSETQRNKGNFPGRFSGRQFSNSRSEMNVSTLELGDSALYLCASSLAELGGPYEQYFGPGTRLTVT.

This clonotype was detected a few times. For the CDR3, the DNA is TGTGCCAGCAGCTTACCTCCGTCAGAGGAGCAGTACTTC. Amino acids: CASSLPPSEEQYF. The chain is built from TRBV7-9 and TRBJ2-7; unclear D gene. Trimming left V 2 bases short and J 7 bases short, with 12 bases between. The V gene's germline CDR1 is SEHNR and CDR2 FQNEAQ (reference sequence). The CDR3 is made up of 13 amino acids.

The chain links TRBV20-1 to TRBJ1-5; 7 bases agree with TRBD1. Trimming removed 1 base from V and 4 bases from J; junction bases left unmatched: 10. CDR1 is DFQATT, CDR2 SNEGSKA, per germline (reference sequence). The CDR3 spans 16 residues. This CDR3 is CSARAVGDRDNQPQHF. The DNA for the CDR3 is TGCAGTGCTAGAGCGGTCGGTGACAGGGATAATCAGCCCCAGCATTTT.

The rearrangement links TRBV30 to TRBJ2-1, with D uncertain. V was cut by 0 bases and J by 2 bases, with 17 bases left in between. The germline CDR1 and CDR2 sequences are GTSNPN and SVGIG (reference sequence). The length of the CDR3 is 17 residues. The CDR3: CAWSVPLVRLAYNEQFF. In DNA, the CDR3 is TGTGCCTGGAGTGTACCGTTGGTGCGTTTGGCCTACAATGAGCAGTTCTTC.

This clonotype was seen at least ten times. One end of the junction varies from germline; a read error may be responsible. The CDR3 is CSARQHQGTQYF. In DNA form, the CDR3 reads TGCAGTGCTAGGCAGCACCAAGGGACCCAGTACTTC. The V and J genes are TRBV20-1 and TRBJ2-5; D is ambiguous. CDR1 and CDR2 from the germline V gene are DFQATT and SNEGSKA (reference sequence). There are 12 residues in the CDR3.

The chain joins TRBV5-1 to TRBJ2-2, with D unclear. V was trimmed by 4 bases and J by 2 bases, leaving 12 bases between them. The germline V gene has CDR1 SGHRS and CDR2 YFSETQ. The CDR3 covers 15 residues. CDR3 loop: CASSQLDQNTGELFF. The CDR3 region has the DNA TGCGCCAGCAGCCAATTGGACCAAAACACCGGGGAGCTGTTTTTT.

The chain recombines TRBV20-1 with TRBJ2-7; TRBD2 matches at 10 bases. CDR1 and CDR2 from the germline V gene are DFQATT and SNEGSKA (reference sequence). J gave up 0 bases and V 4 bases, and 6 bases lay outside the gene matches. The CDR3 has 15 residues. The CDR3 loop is CSATPSGSPSYEQYF. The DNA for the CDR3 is TGCAGTGCTACGCCTAGCGGGAGTCCCTCCTACGAGCAGTACTTC.

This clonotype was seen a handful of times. CDR3 DNA: TGTGCCAGCAGCTTAGCGTTGGCGGGGGTTGCTGAGCAGTTCTTC. This encodes CASSLALAGVAEQFF. The genes are TRBV7-2 and TRBJ2-1; 7 bases fit TRBD2. The CDR3 is 15 amino acids. Trimming at V came to 0 bases and at J to 9 bases, leaving 8 bases not matched to a gene. Germline V gene data show CDR1 as SGHTA and CDR2 as FQGNSA.

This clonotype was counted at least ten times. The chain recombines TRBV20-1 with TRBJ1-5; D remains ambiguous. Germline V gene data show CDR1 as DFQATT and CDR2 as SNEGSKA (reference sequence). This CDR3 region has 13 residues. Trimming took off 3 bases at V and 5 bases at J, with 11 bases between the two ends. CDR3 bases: TGCAGTGCTAGGTCCGCGGCCGATCAGCCCCAGCATTTT. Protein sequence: CSARSAADQPQHF.

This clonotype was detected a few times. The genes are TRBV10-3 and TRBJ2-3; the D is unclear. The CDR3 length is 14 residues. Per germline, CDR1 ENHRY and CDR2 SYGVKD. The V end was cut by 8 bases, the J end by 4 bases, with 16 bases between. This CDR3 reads CAISTTSSADTQYF. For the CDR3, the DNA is TGTGCCATCTCAACCACCTCATCAGCAGATACGCAGTATTTT.

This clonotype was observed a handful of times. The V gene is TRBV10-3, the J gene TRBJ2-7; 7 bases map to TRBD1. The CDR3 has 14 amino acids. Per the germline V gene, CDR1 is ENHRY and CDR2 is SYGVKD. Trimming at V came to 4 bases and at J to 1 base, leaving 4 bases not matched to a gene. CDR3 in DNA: TGTGCCATCAGTGGCTTGACAGGGTCCTACGAGCAGTACTTC. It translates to CAISGLTGSYEQYF.

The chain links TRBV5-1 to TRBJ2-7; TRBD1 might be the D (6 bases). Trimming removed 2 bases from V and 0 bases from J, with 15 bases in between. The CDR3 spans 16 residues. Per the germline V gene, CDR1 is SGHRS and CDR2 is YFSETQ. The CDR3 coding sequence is TGCGCCAGCAGCTTTGATAACAGGGTGGGCTCCTACGAGCAGTACTTC. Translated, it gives CASSFDNRVGSYEQYF.

CDR3 DNA: TGTGCCAGCAGTTACGCCTGGAGGACAGGGCTCCTGATCGCCTACAATGAGCAGTTCTTC. This gives the protein CASSYAWRTGLLIAYNEQFF. The chain couples TRBV6-2 or TRBV6-3 to TRBJ2-1; 8 bases fit TRBD1. J was trimmed by 2 bases and V by 2 bases; bases with no gene match: 17. CDR3 length: 20 residues. The germline gives CDR1 MNHEY, CDR2 SVGEGT.

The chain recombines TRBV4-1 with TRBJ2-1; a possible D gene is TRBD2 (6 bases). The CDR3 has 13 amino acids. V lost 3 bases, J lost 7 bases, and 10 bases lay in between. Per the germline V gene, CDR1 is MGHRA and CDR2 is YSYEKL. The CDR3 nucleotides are TGCGCCAGCAGCCAGGGGCGGGGAAATGAGCAGTTCTTC. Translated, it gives CASSQGRGNEQFF.